This T cell receptor beta chain was identified during a study of T cell responses to AZD1222 COVID-19 vaccine. Study-wide results and caveats: Every sample of the repertoires postdated the peak T cell response. The CD4 TCRs associated with vaccination extended across spike and predominated at 160-218 and 743-854.

This clone came up once. Its antigen is undetermined. The data were produced by immunoSEQ multiplex PCR, yet TCRdb's version contains in-frame clones alone and is incomplete. The sample includes about 140,000 clones, 80% to 95% of them seen just once. Trimming removed 5 bases from V and 0 bases from J, with 10 bases in between. The CDR3 loop spans 14 amino acids. The germline V gene has CDR1 GTSNPN and CDR2 SVGIG (reference sequence). The chain combines TRBV30 with TRBJ1-4; D is perhaps TRBD1 (5 bases). The origin of this receptor is an adult in good health. Source: peripheral blood, taken on day 0 of AZD1222 vaccination. The CDR3 DNA is TGTGCCTGGGGGGACTCTCCAACTAATGAAAAACTGTTTTTT. Translation gives CAWGDSPTNEKLFF.